The rows below give T cell receptor beta chains drawn from one sample of a study of metastatic and nonmetastatic thyroid tumors. Via MiXCR, TCRdb re-called the PCR reads. The sample holds some 14,000 clones; roughly 34% are singletons and the top ten take 9.5% to 11%. The material sequenced was tumor tissue. These receptors originate from a male donor with papillary thyroid cancer or a benign thyroid nodule (not recorded which). Some clones in this sample may be carry-over from other donors' samples. Each CDR3 is given with its conserved first and last residue. A D gene is named only where the DNA matches it firmly. A row's size may be missing; if present it is once, few, many or a size class.

TRBV28	medium-sized	TRBJ1-2	NA	CASRLRQSLNYGYTF	TGTGCCAGCAGACTAAGACAGTCCCTGAACTATGGCTACACCTTC
TRBV20-1	NA	TRBJ2-7	NA	CSAIRIPPGLHEQYF	TGCAGTGCTATTCGGATCCCTCCCGGCCTCCACGAGCAGTACTTC
TRBV5-8	NA	TRBJ2-7	NA	CASPSGISYEQYF	TGTGCCAGCCCCAGTGGGATATCCTACGAGCAGTACTTC
TRBV11-2	few	TRBJ2-3	TRBD2	CAGSLDLAGGFTDTQYF	TGTGCCGGCAGTTTAGACTTAGCGGGGGGTTTTACGGATACGCAGTATTTT
TRBV7-6	few	TRBJ1-1	NA	CASSFTGSAEAFF	TGTGCCAGCAGCTTTACAGGTAGCGCTGAAGCTTTCTTT
TRBV20-1	NA	TRBJ1-1	TRBD1	CSASAGTGVLGAFF	TGCAGTGCTAGTGCCGGGACAGGTGTCTTGGGCGCGTTCTTT
TRBV20-1	NA	TRBJ1-5	NA	CSAKRVVGPNQPQHF	TGCAGTGCTAAGAGGGTGGTTGGCCCCAATCAGCCCCAGCATTTT
TRBV6-1	NA	TRBJ1-1	NA	CASSQKNRGLSNTEAFF	TGTGCCAGCAGTCAGAAAAACCGGGGGCTATCGAACACTGAAGCTTTCTTT
TRBV10-3	many	TRBJ2-1	NA	CAISEPRNEQFF	TGTGCCATCAGTGAGCCGAGGAATGAGCAGTTCTTC
TRBV14	few	TRBJ1-2	TRBD1	CASSQVAGQSYGYTF	TGTGCCAGCAGCCAAGTTGCGGGACAGAGCTATGGCTACACCTTC
TRBV4-1	NA	TRBJ2-1	NA	CASSQRMGYPSSYNEQFF	TGCGCCAGCAGCCAGAGGATGGGCTATCCTAGCTCCTACAATGAGCAGTTCTTC
TRBV20-1	NA	TRBJ2-7	NA	CSASSPSEQYF	TGCAGTGCTAGTTCCCCATCCGAGCAGTACTTC
TRBV13	NA	TRBJ1-1	NA	CASSLNGGLTEAFF	TGTGCCAGCAGCCTGAATGGGGGGCTGACTGAAGCTTTCTTT
TRBV28	NA	TRBJ1-3	TRBD1	CASTSGGQGDSGNTIYF	TGTGCCAGCACTTCGGGCGGACAGGGGGACTCTGGAAACACCATATATTTT
TRBV14	many	TRBJ1-1	NA	CASSQGVSGAEAFF	TGTGCCAGCAGCCAAGGTGTAAGCGGCGCTGAAGCTTTCTTT
TRBV9	NA	TRBJ2-1	TRBD2	CASSTGLANYNEQFF	TGTGCCAGCAGCACCGGACTAGCGAACTACAATGAGCAGTTCTTC
TRBV5-8	many	TRBJ2-2	TRBD2	CASSLTGRGTGELFF	TGTGCCAGCAGCTTAACGGGGAGGGGCACCGGGGAGCTGTTTTTT
TRBV9	NA	TRBJ2-2	NA	CASSRGVDNTGELFF	TGTGCCAGCAGCCGTGGGGTAGACAACACCGGGGAGCTGTTTTTT
TRBV12-3/TRBV12-4	medium-sized	TRBJ1-2	NA	CASSFTGGGYTF	TGTGCCAGCAGTTTTACGGGGGGAGGCTACACCTTC
TRBV6-4	few	TRBJ2-3	TRBD1	CASSDGTGGTDTQYF	TGTGCCAGCAGTGACGGGACAGGGGGCACAGATACGCAGTATTTT
TRBV7-9	many	TRBJ1-5	NA	CASSLQGNQPQHF	TGTGCCAGCAGCTTACAGGGCAATCAGCCCCAGCATTTT
TRBV6-1	few	TRBJ2-7	NA	CASGKSTEGYEQYF	TGTGCCAGCGGAAAGAGCACGGAAGGCTACGAGCAGTACTTC
TRBV7-3	NA	TRBJ2-1	TRBD2	CASSLSLAGTEQLF	TGTGCCAGCAGCTTGAGTCTAGCGGGTACTGAGCAGTTATTT
TRBV19	few	TRBJ2-7	NA	CASTSEGSYDQYF	TGTGCCAGTACCAGCGAGGGATCCTACGATCAGTACTTC
TRBV6-1	many	TRBJ2-6	TRBD1	CASSPGTGGSGANVLTF	TGTGCCAGCAGCCCCGGGACAGGGGGCTCTGGGGCCAACGTCCTGACTTTC
TRBV12-3/TRBV12-4	few	TRBJ2-7	NA	CAIGNLYEQYF	TGTGCCATCGGTAACCTCTACGAGCAGTACTTC
TRBV27	NA	TRBJ1-2	NA	CATTYVRVGGYTF	TGTGCCACCACATATGTCAGGGTGGGTGGCTACACCTTC
TRBV6-2/TRBV6-3	few	TRBJ1-2	TRBD1	CTSIRDRDYGYTF	TGTACCAGCATCCGCGACAGGGACTATGGCTACACCTTC
TRBV30	many	TRBJ2-4	NA	CAWSPSYIQYF	TGTGCCTGGAGCCCCAGTTACATTCAGTACTTC
TRBV6-1	many	TRBJ2-1	TRBD2	CASSTASGSYNEQFF	TGTGCCAGCAGTACCGCTAGCGGGAGTTACAATGAGCAGTTCTTC
TRBV12-5	many	TRBJ2-1	NA	CASGLGMGVHEQFF	TGTGCTAGTGGTTTGGGTATGGGGGTGCATGAGCAGTTCTTC
TRBV9	NA	TRBJ2-1	NA	CANSFSWGADEQFF	TGTGCCAACTCGTTTTCGTGGGGCGCCGATGAGCAGTTCTTC
TRBV10-3	NA	TRBJ2-7	NA	CAISESDPRAEEQYF	TGTGCCATCAGTGAGTCAGATCCGAGGGCGGAGGAGCAGTACTTC
TRBV5-1	NA	TRBJ1-2	TRBD1	CASSLGQGASYTF	TGCGCCAGCAGCTTGGGTCAGGGGGCGAGCTACACCTTC
TRBV19	NA	TRBJ2-3	NA	CASSPGWFYTDTQYF	TGTGCCAGTAGTCCTGGGTGGTTCTACACAGATACGCAGTATTTT
TRBV28	few	TRBJ2-1	TRBD2	CASSPSSVTSGKTYNEQFF	TGTGCCAGCAGTCCGTCGTCGGTAACTAGCGGCAAAACCTACAATGAGCAGTTCTTC
TRBV5-6	NA	TRBJ2-7	NA	CASSCRAGTYEQYF	TGTGCCAGCAGCTGTCGAGCCGGGACCTACGAGCAGTACTTC
TRBV7-6	NA	TRBJ2-7	NA	CASSLAFYAISYEQDF	TGTGCTAGCAGCTTAGCGTTTTACGCTATCTCCTACGAGCAGGACTTC
TRBV3-1	NA	TRBJ2-5	TRBD2	CASSPGLAGDEPTQYF	TGTGCCAGCAGCCCCGGACTAGCGGGAGACGAACCGACCCAGTACTTC
TRBV7-8	many	TRBJ1-2	NA	CASSRGVGLGGYTF	TGTGCCAGCAGCCGCGGGGTGGGTTTAGGTGGCTACACCTTC
TRBV12-3/TRBV12-4	many	TRBJ1-1	TRBD1	CASSYRGANTEAFF	TGTGCCAGCAGCTACAGGGGCGCGAACACTGAAGCTTTCTTT
TRBV28	NA	TRBJ2-1	NA	CASSPPSLRNYNEQFF	TGTGCCAGCAGTCCCCCTTCGTTGCGGAACTACAATGAGCAGTTCTTC
TRBV6-5	few	TRBJ2-5	NA	CASSPRTETQYF	TGTGCCAGCAGTCCCCGGACGGAGACCCAGTACTTC
TRBV24-1	few	TRBJ1-5	TRBD1	CATSGAGGNNQPQHF	TGTGCCACCAGTGGTGCAGGGGGAAACAATCAGCCCCAGCATTTT
TRBV6-1	few	TRBJ2-7	TRBD1	CASSLDGTGPSYEQYF	TGTGCCAGCAGCCTGGACGGGACAGGGCCATCCTACGAGCAGTACTTC
TRBV19	few	TRBJ1-2	NA	CASIRQGTNYGYTF	TGTGCCAGTATCCGGCAGGGGACGAACTATGGCTACACCTTC
TRBV5-1	NA	TRBJ2-3	NA	CASSRTTNTDTQYF	TGCGCCAGCAGCCGGACTACAAACACAGATACGCAGTATTTT
TRBV6-1	many	TRBJ1-1	TRBD1	CASSARQGRSTEAFF	TGTGCCAGCAGTGCCCGACAGGGACGGAGCACTGAAGCTTTCTTT
TRBV11-2	many	TRBJ1-1	TRBD1	CASSMGQAMAFF	TGTGCCAGCAGTATGGGACAGGCTATGGCTTTCTTT
TRBV29-1	medium-sized	TRBJ2-1	TRBD1	CSVWVRGHVNEQFF	TGCAGCGTTTGGGTCAGGGGGCATGTCAATGAGCAGTTCTTC
TRBV6-4	NA	TRBJ1-4	NA	CASSVGTSPNEKLFF	TGTGCCAGCAGTGTAGGGACATCGCCTAATGAAAAACTGTTTTTT
TRBV7-2	few	TRBJ1-5	NA	CASSPGPYNQPQHF	TGTGCCAGCAGCCCCGGACCTTACAATCAGCCCCAGCATTTT
TRBV28	few	TRBJ2-7	TRBD1	CASITGLHFSGTGTYEQYF	TGTGCCAGCATCACAGGCCTCCACTTTTCCGGGACAGGGACCTACGAGCAGTACTTC
TRBV20-1	many	TRBJ2-1	NA	CSARDLASYNEQFF	TGCAGTGCTAGAGATCTGGCCTCCTACAATGAGCAGTTCTTC
TRBV6-1	NA	TRBJ1-1	NA	CASSEANAGPKAFF	TGTGCCAGCAGTGAAGCAAATGCGGGACCCAAAGCTTTCTTT
TRBV6-1	few	TRBJ2-7	NA	CASSELYGVVEQYF	TGTGCCAGCAGTGAACTCTATGGGGTGGTGGAGCAGTACTTC
TRBV5-1	NA	TRBJ2-5	TRBD2	CASSQGTSGREETQYF	TGCGCCAGCAGCCAGGGGACTAGCGGGAGGGAAGAGACCCAGTACTTC
TRBV6-5	many	TRBJ1-1	NA	CASSYQGNTEAFF	TGTGCCAGCAGTTACCAGGGGAACACTGAAGCTTTCTTT
TRBV18	NA	TRBJ2-3	NA	CASSPYSTDTQYF	TGTGCCAGCTCACCCTATTCCACAGATACGCAGTATTTT